The T cell receptor (beta chain) described here comes from a study of chemoradiotherapy in HPV16-positive cancers. Study-wide points: HPV-responsive T-cell expansion during chemoradiotherapy was linked to improved recurrence-free survival in HPV16-positive patients. Candidate HPV-specific clones and E7-related TCR motifs grew in tumor during treatment.

Trimming cost V 5 bases and J 0 bases, with 11 bases left between them. Germline V CDR1 and CDR2: MDHEN, SYDVKM. The CDR3 is 15 residues long. Samples were taken several times over chemoradiotherapy. Libraries were prepared by immunoSEQ multiplex PCR; TCRdb keeps only in-frame clonotypes and omits some of them. The data show 9,500 to 15,000 clones, 80% to 90% seen once. As to this clone: The antigen is unknown.

This TCR was sampled from a human donor with HPV-associated anogenital cancer. The sample in question was blood, obtained from a patient who underwent chemoradiotherapy. The chain carries TRBV28 and TRBJ2-1; D ambiguous. The CDR3 DNA sequence: TGTGCCAGCAGTGCCGGTATGCACTCCTACAATGAGCAGTTCTTC. This gives the protein CASSAGMHSYNEQFF. Filled out from reference TRBV28 and TRBJ2-1, the complete variable domain reads DVKVTQSSRYLVKRTGEKVFLECVQDMDHENMFWYRQDPGLGLRLIYFSYDVKMKEKGDIPEGYSVSREKKERFSLILESASTNQTSMYLCASSAGMHSYNEQFFGPGTRLTVL.